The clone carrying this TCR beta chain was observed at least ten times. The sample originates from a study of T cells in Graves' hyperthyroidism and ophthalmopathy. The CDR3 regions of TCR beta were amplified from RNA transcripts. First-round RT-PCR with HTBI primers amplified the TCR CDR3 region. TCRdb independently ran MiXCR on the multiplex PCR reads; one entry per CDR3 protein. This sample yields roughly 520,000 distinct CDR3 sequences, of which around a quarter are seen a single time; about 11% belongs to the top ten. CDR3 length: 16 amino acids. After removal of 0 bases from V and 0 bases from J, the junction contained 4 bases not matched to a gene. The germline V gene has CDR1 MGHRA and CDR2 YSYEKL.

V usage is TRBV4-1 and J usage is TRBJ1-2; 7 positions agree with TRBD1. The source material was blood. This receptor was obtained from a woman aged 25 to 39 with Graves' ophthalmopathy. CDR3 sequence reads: CASSQDRDRTNYGYTF. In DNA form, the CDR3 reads TGCGCCAGCAGCCAAGATAGGGACAGAACTAACTATGGCTACACCTTC.